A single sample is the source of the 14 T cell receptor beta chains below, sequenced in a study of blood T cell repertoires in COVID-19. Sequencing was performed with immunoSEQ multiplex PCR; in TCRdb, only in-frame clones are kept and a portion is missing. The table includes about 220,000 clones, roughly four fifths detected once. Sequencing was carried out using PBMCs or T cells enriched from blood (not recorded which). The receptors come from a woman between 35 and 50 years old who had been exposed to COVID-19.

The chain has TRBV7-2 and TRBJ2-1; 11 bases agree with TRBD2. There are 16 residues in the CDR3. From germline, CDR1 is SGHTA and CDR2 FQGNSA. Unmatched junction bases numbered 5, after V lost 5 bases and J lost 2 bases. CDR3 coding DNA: TGTGCCAGCAGCGGATTAGCGGGGGGGCCCTACAATGAGCAGTTCTTC. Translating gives CASSGLAGGPYNEQFF.

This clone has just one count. The CDR3 sequence: CASRPQGGPNQPQHF. The CDR3 nucleotides are TGTGCCAGTAGACCTCAGGGAGGGCCGAATCAGCCCCAGCATTTT. The chain carries TRBV19 and TRBJ1-5; maybe TRBD1 (5 bases). Trimming removed 6 bases at V and 4 bases at J, with 16 bases between. The CDR3 sequence is 15 residues long. CDR1 is LNHDA, CDR2 SQIVND, per germline (reference sequence).

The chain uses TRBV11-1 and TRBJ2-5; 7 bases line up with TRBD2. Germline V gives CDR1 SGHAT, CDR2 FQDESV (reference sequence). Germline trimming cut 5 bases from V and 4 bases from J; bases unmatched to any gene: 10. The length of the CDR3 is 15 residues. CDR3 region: CASSLNTGEGETQYF. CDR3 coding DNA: TGTGCCAGCAGCCTGAACACGGGGGAGGGAGAGACCCAGTACTTC.

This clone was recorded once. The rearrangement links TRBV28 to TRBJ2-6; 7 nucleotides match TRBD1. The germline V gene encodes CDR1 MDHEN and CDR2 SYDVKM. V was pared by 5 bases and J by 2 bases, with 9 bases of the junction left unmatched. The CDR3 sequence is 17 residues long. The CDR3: CASSITGVLPGANVLTF. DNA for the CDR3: TGTGCCAGCAGTATAACAGGGGTATTACCTGGGGCCAACGTCCTGACTTTC.

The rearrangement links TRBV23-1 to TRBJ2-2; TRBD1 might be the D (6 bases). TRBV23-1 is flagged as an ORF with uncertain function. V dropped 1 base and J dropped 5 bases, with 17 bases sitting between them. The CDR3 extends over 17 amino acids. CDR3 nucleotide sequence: TGCGCCAGCAGTCAATATAACAGGGATGGGAAGACCGGGGAGCTGTTTTTT. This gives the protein CASSQYNRDGKTGELFF.

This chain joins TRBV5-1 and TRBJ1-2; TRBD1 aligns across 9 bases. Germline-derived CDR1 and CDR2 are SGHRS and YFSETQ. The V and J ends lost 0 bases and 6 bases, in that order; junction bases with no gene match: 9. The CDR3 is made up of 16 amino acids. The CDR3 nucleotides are TGCGCCAGCAGCTTGGCGGGACAGGGACTTGGGGATGGCTACACCTTC. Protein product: CASSLAGQGLGDGYTF.

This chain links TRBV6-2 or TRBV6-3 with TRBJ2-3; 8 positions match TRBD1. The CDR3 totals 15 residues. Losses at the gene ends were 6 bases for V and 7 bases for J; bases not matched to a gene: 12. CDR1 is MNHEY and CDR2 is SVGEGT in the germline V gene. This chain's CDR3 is CASSEGQGVTYTQYF. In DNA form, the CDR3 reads TGTGCCAGCAGCGAAGGACAGGGAGTAACATATACGCAGTATTTT.

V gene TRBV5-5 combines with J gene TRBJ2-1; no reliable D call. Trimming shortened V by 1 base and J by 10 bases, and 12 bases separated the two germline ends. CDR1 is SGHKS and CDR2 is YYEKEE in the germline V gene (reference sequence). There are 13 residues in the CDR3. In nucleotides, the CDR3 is TGTGCCAGCAGCTTGAGAGGTCTTGGGGAGCAGTTCTTC. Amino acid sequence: CASSLRGLGEQFF.

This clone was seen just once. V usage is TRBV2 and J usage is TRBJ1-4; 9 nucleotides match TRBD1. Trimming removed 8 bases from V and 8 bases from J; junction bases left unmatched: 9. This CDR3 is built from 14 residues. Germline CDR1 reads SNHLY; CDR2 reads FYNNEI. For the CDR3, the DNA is TGTGCCAGCGTCATACAGGGGGCTTGGGAAAAACTGTTTTTT. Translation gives CASVIQGAWEKLFF.

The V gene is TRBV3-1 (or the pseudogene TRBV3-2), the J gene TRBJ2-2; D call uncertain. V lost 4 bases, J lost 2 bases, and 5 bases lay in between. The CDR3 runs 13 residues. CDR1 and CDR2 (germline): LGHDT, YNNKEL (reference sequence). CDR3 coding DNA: TGTGCCAGCAGCCCCCAAAACACCGGGGAGCTGTTTTTT. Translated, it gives CASSPQNTGELFF.

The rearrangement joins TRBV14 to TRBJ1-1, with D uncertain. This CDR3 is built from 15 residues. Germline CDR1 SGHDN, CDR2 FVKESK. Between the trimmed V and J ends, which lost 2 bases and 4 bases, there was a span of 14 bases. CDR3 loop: CASSQSRGGRTEAFF. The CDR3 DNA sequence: TGTGCCAGCAGCCAAAGCCGGGGTGGACGCACTGAAGCTTTCTTT. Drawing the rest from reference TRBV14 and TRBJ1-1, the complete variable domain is EAGVTQFPSHSVIEKGQTVTLRCDPISGHDNLYWYRRVMGKEIKFLLHFVKESKQDESGMPNNRFLAERTGGTYSTLKVQPAELEDSGVYFCASSQSRGGRTEAFFGQGTRLTVV.

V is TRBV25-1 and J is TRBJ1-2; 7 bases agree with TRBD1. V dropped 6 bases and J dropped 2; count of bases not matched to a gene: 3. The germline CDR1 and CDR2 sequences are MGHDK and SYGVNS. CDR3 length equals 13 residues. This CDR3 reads CASSDRENYGYTF. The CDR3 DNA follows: TGTGCCAGCAGCGACAGGGAAAACTATGGCTACACCTTC.

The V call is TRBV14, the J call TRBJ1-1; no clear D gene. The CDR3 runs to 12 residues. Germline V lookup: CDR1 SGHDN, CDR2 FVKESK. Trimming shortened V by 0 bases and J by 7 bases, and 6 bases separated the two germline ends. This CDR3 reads CASSQDAGEAFF. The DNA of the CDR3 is TGTGCCAGCAGCCAAGACGCGGGTGAAGCTTTCTTT.

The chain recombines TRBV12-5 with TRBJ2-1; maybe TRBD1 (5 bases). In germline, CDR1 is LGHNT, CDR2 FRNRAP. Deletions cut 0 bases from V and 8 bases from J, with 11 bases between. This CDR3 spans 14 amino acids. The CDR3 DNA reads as TGTGCTAGTGGTTTGGTACAGGAAAGGTATGAGCAGTTCTTC. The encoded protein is CASGLVQERYEQFF. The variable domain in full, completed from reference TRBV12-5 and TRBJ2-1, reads DARVTQTPRHKVTEMGQEVTMRCQPILGHNTVFWYRQTMMQGLELLAYFRNRAPLDDSGMPKDRFSAEMPDATLATLKIQPSEPRDSAVYFCASGLVQERYEQFFGPGTRLTVL.